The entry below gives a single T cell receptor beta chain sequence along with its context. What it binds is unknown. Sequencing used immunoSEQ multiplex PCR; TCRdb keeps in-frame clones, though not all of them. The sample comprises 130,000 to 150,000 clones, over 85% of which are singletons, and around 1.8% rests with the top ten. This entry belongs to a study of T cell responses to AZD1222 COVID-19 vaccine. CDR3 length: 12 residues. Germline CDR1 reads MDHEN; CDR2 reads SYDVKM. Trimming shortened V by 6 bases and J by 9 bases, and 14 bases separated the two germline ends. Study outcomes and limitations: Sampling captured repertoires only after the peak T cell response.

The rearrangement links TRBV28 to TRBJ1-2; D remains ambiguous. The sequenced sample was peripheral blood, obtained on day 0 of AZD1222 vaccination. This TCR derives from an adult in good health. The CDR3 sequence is CASSTQGSSYTF. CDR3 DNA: TGTGCCAGCAGCACGCAAGGGTCCAGCTACACCTTC.